A selection of T cell receptor beta chains follows, all from one sample in a study of blood T cells in healthy people across ages. One entry per CDR3 protein, called by TCRdb with MiXCR from the 5' RACE reads. The sample holds 1.5 million to 2 million distinct CDR3 sequences; under 30% are singletons and the top ten take roughly 8%. Sequencing was performed on blood. These receptors came from a woman aged 25-40 years in good health. Both conserved end residues are part of each CDR3. D genes are given only for firm matches. A clone size is listed for some rows: how often the clone was seen (once, few, many), or a class if it is expanded.

d_gene: TRBD1
abundance: many
v_gene: TRBV20-1
j_gene: TRBJ2-7
CDR3aa: CSAPGPGQGYEQYF
CDR3nt: TGCAGTGCCCCAGGTCCGGGACAGGGCTACGAGCAGTACTTC

d_gene: NA
abundance: few
v_gene: TRBV28
j_gene: TRBJ2-7
CDR3aa: CASSHGGVSRFEQYF
CDR3nt: TGTGCCAGCAGTCACGGGGGCGTTAGCAGGTTCGAGCAGTACTTC

d_gene: NA
abundance: many
v_gene: TRBV5-1
j_gene: TRBJ1-1
CDR3aa: CASSLRIRNTEAFF
CDR3nt: TGCGCCAGCAGCCTAAGGATCAGGAACACTGAAGCTTTCTTT

d_gene: TRBD2
abundance: NA
v_gene: TRBV7-2
j_gene: TRBJ2-1
CDR3aa: CASRSYLGRAVFEFF
CDR3nt: TGTGCCAGCAGGTCCTATCTCGGGAGGGCTGTTTTCGAGTTCTTC

d_gene: NA
abundance: many
v_gene: TRBV5-1
j_gene: TRBJ1-2
CDR3aa: CASSLPPDGELGYTF
CDR3nt: TGCGCCAGCAGCTTGCCTCCCGATGGGGAACTTGGCTACACCTTC

d_gene: NA
abundance: few
v_gene: TRBV12-3/TRBV12-4
j_gene: TRBJ2-5
CDR3aa: CASSFADNQETQYF
CDR3nt: TGTGCCAGCAGTTTCGCGGATAATCAAGAGACCCAGTACTTC

d_gene: NA
abundance: once
v_gene: TRBV27
j_gene: TRBJ2-3
CDR3aa: CVSSFDGDTDTQYF
CDR3nt: TGTGTCAGCAGTTTTGACGGCGACACAGATACGCAGTATTTT

d_gene: NA
abundance: NA
v_gene: TRBV27
j_gene: TRBJ2-2
CDR3aa: CASSPLGVDTGELFF
CDR3nt: TGTGCCAGCAGTCCCCTTGGGGTGGACACCGGGGAGCTGTTTTTT

d_gene: NA
abundance: few
v_gene: TRBV7-2
j_gene: TRBJ2-5
CDR3aa: CASSNRGLVETQYF
CDR3nt: TGTGCCAGCAGCAATCGGGGGTTAGTGGAGACCCAGTACTTC

d_gene: NA
abundance: NA
v_gene: TRBV6-1
j_gene: TRBJ1-2
CDR3aa: CASSSSDGRYTF
CDR3nt: TGTGCCAGCAGTTCATCAGACGGGCGCTACACCTTC

d_gene: TRBD2
abundance: many
v_gene: TRBV29-1
j_gene: TRBJ2-5
CDR3aa: CSVYGLASETQYF
CDR3nt: TGCAGCGTCTACGGACTAGCGTCGGAGACCCAGTACTTC

d_gene: NA
abundance: many
v_gene: TRBV7-9
j_gene: TRBJ2-1
CDR3aa: CASSLVQSYNEQFF
CDR3nt: TGTGCCAGCAGCTTAGTTCAGTCCTACAATGAGCAGTTCTTC

d_gene: NA
abundance: NA
v_gene: TRBV5-1
j_gene: TRBJ2-1
CDR3aa: CASSLAREPFEQFF
CDR3nt: TGCGCCAGCAGCTTGGCCAGGGAGCCTTTTGAGCAGTTCTTC

d_gene: NA
abundance: NA
v_gene: TRBV5-5
j_gene: TRBJ2-2
CDR3aa: CASSEDRGELFF
CDR3nt: TGTGCCAGCAGCGAAGACAGGGGGGAGCTGTTTTTT

d_gene: TRBD2
abundance: NA
v_gene: TRBV7-9
j_gene: TRBJ2-1
CDR3aa: CASSFTSGGYEQFF
CDR3nt: TGTGCCAGCAGCTTCACTAGCGGCGGATATGAGCAGTTCTTC

d_gene: NA
abundance: few
v_gene: TRBV13
j_gene: TRBJ1-5
CDR3aa: CASSHRAKEGMNQPQHF
CDR3nt: TGTGCCAGCAGCCACCGGGCAAAGGAAGGGATGAATCAGCCCCAGCATTTT

d_gene: NA
abundance: NA
v_gene: TRBV3-1
j_gene: TRBJ1-1
CDR3aa: CASSLGPVGNTEAFF
CDR3nt: TGTGCCAGCAGTTTGGGGCCCGTTGGGAACACTGAAGCTTTCTTT

d_gene: NA
abundance: NA
v_gene: TRBV5-1
j_gene: TRBJ2-5
CDR3aa: CASSLGTYKQYF
CDR3nt: TGCGCCAGCAGCTTGGGCACCTACAAGCAGTACTTC

d_gene: NA
abundance: NA
v_gene: TRBV4-2
j_gene: TRBJ2-1
CDR3aa: CASSHETGISYNEQFF
CDR3nt: TGTGCCAGCAGCCATGAAACAGGGATCTCCTACAATGAGCAGTTCTTC

d_gene: TRBD2
abundance: NA
v_gene: TRBV11-3
j_gene: TRBJ2-2
CDR3aa: CASSLDHPGGAAYTGELFF
CDR3nt: TGTGCCAGCAGCTTAGACCATCCCGGGGGGGCAGCCTACACCGGGGAGCTGTTTTTT

d_gene: TRBD2
abundance: NA
v_gene: TRBV12-3/TRBV12-4
j_gene: TRBJ2-5
CDR3aa: CASSPSGRIGWEQYF
CDR3nt: TGTGCCAGCAGTCCCAGCGGGAGGATTGGCTGGGAGCAGTACTTC

d_gene: NA
abundance: many
v_gene: TRBV20-1
j_gene: TRBJ2-4
CDR3aa: CSARGVGQNIQYF
CDR3nt: TGCAGTGCTAGAGGGGTAGGCCAAAACATTCAGTACTTC

d_gene: TRBD2
abundance: NA
v_gene: TRBV20-1
j_gene: TRBJ2-1
CDR3aa: CSARVAGAFGAEQFF
CDR3nt: TGCAGTGCTAGAGTAGCGGGGGCATTCGGTGCTGAGCAGTTCTTC

d_gene: TRBD2
abundance: NA
v_gene: TRBV7-9
j_gene: TRBJ2-2
CDR3aa: CASSLEAGRTGELFF
CDR3nt: TGTGCCAGCAGCTTAGAAGCGGGACGGACCGGGGAGCTGTTTTTT

d_gene: NA
abundance: many
v_gene: TRBV5-1
j_gene: TRBJ1-2
CDR3aa: CASSLAADYGYTF
CDR3nt: TGTGCCAGCAGTTTAGCGGCAGACTATGGCTACACCTTC

d_gene: NA
abundance: NA
v_gene: TRBV27
j_gene: TRBJ2-7
CDR3aa: CASSLLQEPPYEQYF
CDR3nt: TGTGCCAGCAGCCTTTTACAGGAGCCACCCTACGAGCAGTACTTC

d_gene: NA
abundance: NA
v_gene: TRBV11-2
j_gene: TRBJ2-5
CDR3aa: CASSLRAQALGETQYF
CDR3nt: TGTGCCAGCAGCTTAAGGGCACAGGCCTTAGGGGAGACCCAGTACTTC

d_gene: TRBD2
abundance: few
v_gene: TRBV7-2
j_gene: TRBJ2-1
CDR3aa: CASSLRVAGYNEQFF
CDR3nt: TGTGCCAGCAGCTTAAGGGTAGCGGGTTACAATGAGCAGTTCTTC

d_gene: NA
abundance: many
v_gene: TRBV29-1
j_gene: TRBJ2-7
CDR3aa: CSVSPRGMSYEQYF
CDR3nt: TGCAGCGTTAGTCCCCGGGGGATGAGCTACGAGCAGTACTTC

d_gene: TRBD1
abundance: NA
v_gene: TRBV20-1
j_gene: TRBJ1-6
CDR3aa: CRARQGGSPLHF
CDR3nt: TGCAGGGCTAGACAGGGGGGCTCACCCCTCCACTTT

d_gene: NA
abundance: NA
v_gene: TRBV18
j_gene: TRBJ2-5
CDR3aa: CASSIAGGGETQYF
CDR3nt: TGTGCCAGCTCAATTGCCGGGGGCGGAGAGACCCAGTACTTC

d_gene: NA
abundance: few
v_gene: TRBV18
j_gene: TRBJ1-1
CDR3aa: CASSSGADTEAFF
CDR3nt: TGTGCCAGCTCATCTGGGGCAGACACTGAAGCTTTCTTT

d_gene: NA
abundance: NA
v_gene: TRBV29-1
j_gene: TRBJ1-4
CDR3aa: CSGKIGGLGKLFF
CDR3nt: TGTAGCGGTAAAATAGGGGGTTTAGGAAAACTGTTTTTT

d_gene: TRBD2
abundance: NA
v_gene: TRBV19
j_gene: TRBJ2-3
CDR3aa: CASSRRASGGDTQYF
CDR3nt: TGTGCCAGTAGTAGAAGGGCTAGCGGGGGTGATACGCAGTATTTT

d_gene: NA
abundance: NA
v_gene: TRBV24-1
j_gene: TRBJ2-2
CDR3aa: CSTSDLPGTASTGELFF
CDR3nt: TGTTCCACCAGTGATTTGCCGGGGACGGCTTCCACCGGGGAGCTGTTTTTT

d_gene: TRBD1
abundance: few
v_gene: TRBV2
j_gene: TRBJ1-2
CDR3aa: CASSVDRVVLNYGYTF
CDR3nt: TGTGCCAGCAGTGTCGACAGGGTGGTTTTAAACTATGGCTACACCTTC

d_gene: NA
abundance: NA
v_gene: TRBV20-1
j_gene: TRBJ2-5
CDR3aa: CSASARIETQYF
CDR3nt: TGCAGTGCTTCGGCTAGAATCGAGACCCAGTACTTC

d_gene: NA
abundance: many
v_gene: TRBV15
j_gene: TRBJ2-7
CDR3aa: CATSRELFSHEQYF
CDR3nt: TGTGCCACCAGCAGAGAGTTATTCAGCCACGAGCAGTACTTC

d_gene: NA
abundance: NA
v_gene: TRBV6-2/TRBV6-3
j_gene: TRBJ1-5
CDR3aa: CASRQISGYGSNQPQHF
CDR3nt: TGTGCCAGCAGGCAGATATCGGGGTACGGAAGCAATCAGCCCCAGCATTTT

d_gene: TRBD1
abundance: NA
v_gene: TRBV29-1
j_gene: TRBJ1-1
CDR3aa: CSVARQGGIEAFF
CDR3nt: TGCAGCGTTGCTCGGCAGGGGGGTATTGAAGCTTTCTTT

d_gene: TRBD1
abundance: NA
v_gene: TRBV6-5
j_gene: TRBJ1-2
CDR3aa: CASSDPGTGWDGYTF
CDR3nt: TGTGCCAGCAGTGATCCCGGGACAGGGTGGGATGGCTACACCTTC

d_gene: TRBD2
abundance: NA
v_gene: TRBV7-2
j_gene: TRBJ2-3
CDR3aa: CASSLTASGSGDTQYF
CDR3nt: TGTGCCAGCAGCCTAACGGCTAGCGGGAGTGGAGATACGCAGTATTTT

d_gene: NA
abundance: few
v_gene: TRBV20-1
j_gene: TRBJ2-7
CDR3aa: CSAVPPPGDEQYF
CDR3nt: TGCAGTGCCGTACCGCCCCCGGGTGACGAGCAGTACTTC

d_gene: NA
abundance: NA
v_gene: TRBV10-3
j_gene: TRBJ2-1
CDR3aa: CAISASTVAGLDNEQFF
CDR3nt: TGTGCCATCAGTGCATCCACGGTGGCGGGGTTGGACAATGAGCAGTTCTTC

d_gene: TRBD1
abundance: NA
v_gene: TRBV6-5
j_gene: TRBJ1-2
CDR3aa: CASMRTGAGYGYTF
CDR3nt: TGTGCCAGCATGAGGACAGGGGCTGGCTATGGCTACACCTTC

d_gene: NA
abundance: many
v_gene: TRBV12-3/TRBV12-4
j_gene: TRBJ2-7
CDR3aa: CASSFGLSLAYEQYF
CDR3nt: TGTGCCAGCAGTTTCGGGCTCTCCCTCGCCTACGAGCAGTACTTC

d_gene: NA
abundance: NA
v_gene: TRBV10-2
j_gene: TRBJ1-1
CDR3aa: CASRDTGQTNTEAFF
CDR3nt: TGCGCCAGCAGAGACACAGGGCAGACGAACACTGAAGCTTTCTTT

d_gene: TRBD1
abundance: NA
v_gene: TRBV20-1
j_gene: TRBJ1-4
CDR3aa: CSAPGLRGEKLFF
CDR3nt: TGCAGTGCCCCGGGGCTCAGGGGGGAAAAACTGTTTTTT

d_gene: TRBD2
abundance: NA
v_gene: TRBV20-1
j_gene: TRBJ2-2
CDR3aa: CSARELAGGTGELFF
CDR3nt: TGCAGTGCTAGAGAGCTAGCGGGGGGCACCGGGGAGCTGTTTTTT

d_gene: NA
abundance: few
v_gene: TRBV3-1
j_gene: TRBJ1-2
CDR3aa: CASSQVGPGANYGYTF
CDR3nt: TGTGCCAGCAGCCAAGTAGGGCCAGGGGCGAACTATGGCTACACCTTC

d_gene: NA
abundance: few
v_gene: TRBV7-2
j_gene: TRBJ1-5
CDR3aa: CASSPTRVGQPQHF
CDR3nt: TGTGCCAGCAGCCCAACCAGGGTGGGCCAGCCCCAGCATTTT

d_gene: TRBD1
abundance: many
v_gene: TRBV6-1
j_gene: TRBJ2-2
CDR3aa: CASRGTGRNTGELFF
CDR3nt: TGTGCCAGCAGGGGGACAGGCCGGAACACCGGGGAGCTGTTTTTT

d_gene: TRBD1
abundance: many
v_gene: TRBV10-3
j_gene: TRBJ2-7
CDR3aa: CAIAETGEYEQYF
CDR3nt: TGTGCCATCGCGGAGACAGGGGAATACGAGCAGTACTTC

d_gene: NA
abundance: few
v_gene: TRBV21-1
j_gene: TRBJ2-5
CDR3aa: CASSKTLGSPETQYF
CDR3nt: TGTGCCAGCAGCAAAACACTAGGTTCCCCGGAGACCCAGTACTTC

d_gene: NA
abundance: NA
v_gene: TRBV5-1
j_gene: TRBJ2-1
CDR3aa: CASSLSARVGNEQFF
CDR3nt: TGCGCCAGCAGCTTGTCAGCGAGGGTTGGCAATGAGCAGTTCTTC